These 3 T cell receptor beta chains were all obtained from the same sample, sequenced in a study of cytomegalovirus exposure and HLA in healthy donors. Amplification used 60 Vbeta primers and 13 Jbeta primers. The method was immunoSEQ multiplex PCR; TCRdb's version includes in-frame clones alone and lacks a portion of them. The sample carries about 160,000 clones, about 76% recorded once. Sequenced sample: PBMCs. These receptors all come from a female donor in good health and CMV-seronegative.

The chain couples TRBV2 to TRBJ2-2, with a weak D call TRBD2 (5 bases). V shed 6 bases and J shed 6 bases, with 14 bases lying between them. Germline V lookup: CDR1 SNHLY, CDR2 FYNNEI. The CDR3 contains 14 residues. The CDR3 nucleotides are TGTGCCAGCAGCGAAACTAGTCTTTCCGGGGAGCTGTTTTTT. Translating gives CASSETSLSGELFF.

V usage is TRBV6-6 and J usage is TRBJ2-1; a possible D gene is TRBD2 (6 bases). V shed 5 bases and J shed 10 bases, with 9 bases lying between them. Germline CDR1 MNHNY, CDR2 SVGAGI (reference sequence). The CDR3 is made up of 11 amino acids. The CDR3 spells CASSLAGEQFF. CDR3 in DNA: TGTGCCAGCAGTCTGGCGGGGGAGCAGTTCTTC.

Only a few counts were recorded for this clone. The chain uses TRBV5-5 and TRBJ1-4; 8 positions agree with TRBD1. The CDR3 length is 15 residues. Losses at the gene ends were 4 bases for V and 8 bases for J; bases not matched to a gene: 10. In germline, CDR1 is SGHKS, CDR2 YYEKEE (reference sequence). The chain's CDR3 is CASSLSGGVREKLFF. In nucleotides, the CDR3 is TGTGCCAGCAGCCTATCAGGGGGCGTGAGGGAAAAACTGTTTTTT.